What follows are 10 T cell receptor beta chains derived from one specimen sequenced in a study of blood T cells in healthy people across ages. Sample-barcoded 5' priming and a J-beta primer mix drove a second PCR of 7 to 11 cycles. TCRdb called the 5' RACE reads again in MiXCR, with one record for every CDR3 protein. Found here are about 930,000 distinct CDR3 sequences, about 29% of them singletons; the top ten hold 10%. The data also belong to a second study, concerning T cells of mothers and their children.

Sequencing input: blood. The receptors here all came from a woman in her thirties or forties in good health.

This clonotype was detected many times. The rearrangement uses TRBV29-1 and TRBJ2-5; D possibly corresponds to TRBD2 (6 bases). Germline loops: CDR1 SQVTM, CDR2 ANQGSEA. The V end lost 6 bases, the J end lost 1 base, and 9 bases lay between the germline ends. The CDR3 consists of 12 residues. Here the CDR3 reads CSVGGLQETQYF. As DNA, the CDR3 is TGCAGCGTGGGGGGACTCCAAGAGACCCAGTACTTC. The full variable domain, rest sourced from reference TRBV29-1 and TRBJ2-5, is SAVISQKPSRDICQRGTSLTIQCQVDSQVTMMFWYRQQPGQSLTLIATANQGSEATYESGFVIDKFPISRPNLTFSTLTVSNMSPEDSSIYLCSVGGLQETQYFGPGTRLLVL.

This clonotype was seen at least ten times. The genes are TRBV5-1 and TRBJ2-7; D not certain. This CDR3 is 14 amino acids long. Trimming left V 0 bases short and J 2 bases short, with 9 bases between. Looked up from germline, CDR1 is SGHRS and CDR2 is YFSETQ. CDR3 sequence (DNA): TGCGCCAGCAGCTTGGTAGCAGATCCCTACGAGCAGTACTTC. This gives the protein CASSLVADPYEQYF.

This chain joins TRBV5-6 and TRBJ2-7; 11 nucleotides match TRBD2. Per the germline V gene, CDR1 is SGHDT and CDR2 is YYEEEE. There are 17 residues in the CDR3. Trimming cost V 1 base and J 3 bases; bases outside gene matches: 9. This CDR3 is CASSLLGLAGGHYEQYF. DNA for the CDR3: TGTGCCAGCAGCTTGCTCGGGCTAGCGGGGGGCCACTACGAGCAGTACTTC. Supplemented by reference TRBV5-6 and TRBJ2-7, the full variable domain reads DAGVTQSPTHLIKTRGQQVTLRCSPKSGHDTVSWYQQALGQGPQFIFQYYEEEERQRGNFPDRFSGHQFPNYSSELNVNALLLGDSALYLCASSLLGLAGGHYEQYFGPGTRLTVT.

V usage is TRBV5-1 and J usage is TRBJ2-1, with D tentatively TRBD1 or TRBD2 (5 bases each). The ends were cut back, 4 bases at V and 5 bases at J, with 16 bases in the middle. The CDR3 has 15 residues. CDR1 is SGHRS, CDR2 YFSETQ, per germline. The CDR3 nucleotides read TGCGCCAGCAGCCCGGGTGGGACCGCAGACAATGAGCAGTTCTTC. It is translated as CASSPGGTADNEQFF.

J is TRBJ1-1 and V is TRBV12-5; D is perhaps TRBD1 (5 bases). The germline V and J ends were trimmed by 1 base and 0 bases, with 6 bases remaining between them. The CDR3 runs 14 residues. Germline CDR1 and CDR2: LGHNT and FRNRAP. The CDR3 reads CASGLGQLNTEAFF. CDR3 bases: TGTGCTAGTGGTTTGGGACAGTTGAACACTGAAGCTTTCTTT.

This clonotype has a count of ten or more. The chain joins TRBV7-2 to TRBJ2-1; D is ambiguous. Trimming stripped 4 bases from V and 2 bases from J, with 15 bases between. The CDR3 consists of 16 residues. CDR1 is SGHTA, CDR2 FQGNSA, per germline. CDR3: CASSSQALSTYNEQFF. The CDR3 coding sequence is TGTGCCAGCAGCTCCCAAGCCCTCAGTACCTACAATGAGCAGTTCTTC.

This clonotype showed up many times. The gene calls are TRBV7-2 and TRBJ2-7; the D gene is possibly TRBD1 (6 bases). CDR1 and CDR2 from the germline V gene are SGHTA and FQGNSA. V lost 5 bases and J 0 bases, leaving 20 bases between the germline ends. The CDR3 has 17 residues. The CDR3 reads CASSPRPMGASSYEQYF. CDR3 nucleotides: TGTGCCAGCAGCCCGCGCCCAATGGGGGCGAGCTCCTACGAGCAGTACTTC.

V is TRBV5-1 and J is TRBJ2-5; TRBD2 matches at 8 bases. V lost 4 bases, J lost 2 bases, and 7 bases stayed unmatched. The germline V gene encodes CDR1 SGHRS and CDR2 YFSETQ. The CDR3 loop spans 15 amino acids. The CDR3 region is CASSLSGASQETQYF. As DNA, the CDR3 is TGCGCCAGCAGCCTTAGCGGGGCTTCACAAGAGACCCAGTACTTC. The variable domain in full, with the rest retrieved from reference TRBV5-1 and TRBJ2-5, is KAGVTQTPRYLIKTRGQQVTLSCSPISGHRSVSWYQQTPGQGLQFLFEYFSETQRNKGNFPGRFSGRQFSNSRSEMNVSTLELGDSALYLCASSLSGASQETQYFGPGTRLLVL.

Comment on this clonotype: A much bigger clone sits one base away, suggesting this may be a read error. The chain couples TRBV10-3 to TRBJ2-5; a weak D match, TRBD1 (7 bases). This CDR3 region has 14 residues. Deletions cut 7 bases from V and 3 bases from J, with 15 bases between. Per germline, CDR1 ENHRY and CDR2 SYGVKD. The CDR3 loop reads CAIKGGRGEETQYF. CDR3 nucleotides: TGTGCCATCAAGGGGGGCAGGGGGGAAGAGACCCAGTACTTC.

The sample holds a few counts of this clonotype. V and J are TRBV5-5 and TRBJ2-5; 7 nucleotides align to TRBD1. Unmatched junction bases numbered 9, after V lost 0 bases and J lost 4 bases. The CDR3 spans 16 residues. Germline V CDR1 and CDR2: SGHKS, YYEKEE (reference sequence). The CDR3 nucleotides read TGTGCCAGCAGCTTGGGGCCGGACAGGTCCCGAGAGACCCAGTACTTC. Encoded protein: CASSLGPDRSRETQYF. The full variable domain, completed using reference TRBV5-5 and TRBJ2-5, is DAGVTQSPTHLIKTRGQQVTLRCSPISGHKSVSWYQQVLGQGPQFIFQYYEKEERGRGNFPDRFSARQFPNYSSELNVNALLLGDSALYLCASSLGPDRSRETQYFGPGTRLLVL.